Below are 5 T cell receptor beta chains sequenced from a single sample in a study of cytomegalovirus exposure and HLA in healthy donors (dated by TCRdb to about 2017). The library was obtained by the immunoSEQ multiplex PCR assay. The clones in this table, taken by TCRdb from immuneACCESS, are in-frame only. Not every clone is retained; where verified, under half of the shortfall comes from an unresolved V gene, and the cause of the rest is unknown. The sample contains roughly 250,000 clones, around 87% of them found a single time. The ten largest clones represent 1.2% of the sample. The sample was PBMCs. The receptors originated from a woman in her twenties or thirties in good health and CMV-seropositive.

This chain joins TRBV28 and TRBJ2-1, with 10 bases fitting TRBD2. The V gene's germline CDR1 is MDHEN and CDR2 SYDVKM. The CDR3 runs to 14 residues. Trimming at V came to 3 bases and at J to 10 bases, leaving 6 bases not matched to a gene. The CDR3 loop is CASSLTTSGIEQFF. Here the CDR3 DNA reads TGTGCCAGCAGTTTGACCACTAGCGGGATAGAGCAGTTCTTC.

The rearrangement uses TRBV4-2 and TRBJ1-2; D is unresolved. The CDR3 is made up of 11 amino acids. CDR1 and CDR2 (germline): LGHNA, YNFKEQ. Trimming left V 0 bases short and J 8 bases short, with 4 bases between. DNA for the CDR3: TGTGCCAGCAGCCAAGATTTAGGCTACACCTTC. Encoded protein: CASSQDLGYTF.

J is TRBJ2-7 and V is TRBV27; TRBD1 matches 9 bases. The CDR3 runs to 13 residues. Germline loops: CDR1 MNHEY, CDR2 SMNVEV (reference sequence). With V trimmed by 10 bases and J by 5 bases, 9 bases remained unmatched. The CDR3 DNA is TGTGCCACCTCCTGGGGACAGGGTGACGAGCAGTACTTC. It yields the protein CATSWGQGDEQYF.

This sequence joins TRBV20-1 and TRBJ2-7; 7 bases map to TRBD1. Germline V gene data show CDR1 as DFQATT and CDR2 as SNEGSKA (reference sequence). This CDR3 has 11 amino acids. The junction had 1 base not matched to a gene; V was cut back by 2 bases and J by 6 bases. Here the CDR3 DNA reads TGCAGTGCTAGAACAGGGGTCGAGCAGTACTTC. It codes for CSARTGVEQYF.

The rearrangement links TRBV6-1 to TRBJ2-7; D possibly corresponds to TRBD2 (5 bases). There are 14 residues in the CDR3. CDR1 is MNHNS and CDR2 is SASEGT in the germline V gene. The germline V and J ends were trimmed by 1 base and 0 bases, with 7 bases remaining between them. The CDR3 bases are TGTGCCAGCAGTGAAGGGGAGAGCTCCTACGAGCAGTACTTC. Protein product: CASSEGESSYEQYF.